The 16 T cell receptor beta chains below were found in one sample sequenced in a study of Tregs in tolerant kidney transplant recipients. Their antigens remain unidentified. TCRdb's table, derived via immunoSEQ multiplex PCR, lists solely in-frame clones and lacks some. The sample carries approximately 45,000 clones, 95% to 96% recorded once. The sample comprised Tregs from blood cultured with allogeneic cells. The receptors originated from a human donor in good health.

The DNA for the CDR3 is TGCGCCAGCAGAGCAGCCTCTAGCACAGATACGCAGTATTTT. Translated, it gives CASRAASSTDTQYF. The chain joins TRBV4-1 to TRBJ2-3; D gene ambiguous. Germline CDR1 and CDR2: MGHRA and YSYEKL. This CDR3 contains 14 residues. Trimming removed 6 bases at V and 0 bases at J, with 10 bases between.

In nucleotides, the CDR3 is TGTGCCAGTAGGCAGACAGGGGGTTACAATGAGCAGTTCTTC. It encodes CASRQTGGYNEQFF. The chain employs TRBV19 and TRBJ2-1; 9 bases are a match to TRBD1. Germline V gene lookup returns CDR1 LNHDA and CDR2 SQIVND (reference sequence). The ends lost 6 bases at V and 4 bases at J; junction bases unmatched: 4. The CDR3 spans 14 residues.

The chain uses TRBV10-1 and TRBJ2-7, with 12 bases that match TRBD2. The CDR3 has 17 residues. Trimming at V came to 0 bases and at J to 5 bases, leaving 8 bases not matched to a gene. CDR1 is WNHNN and CDR2 is SYGVQD in the germline V gene (reference sequence). The CDR3 loop is CASSESVGTSGLNEQYF. The CDR3 DNA reads TGCGCCAGCAGTGAGTCCGTGGGGACTAGCGGGTTGAACGAGCAGTACTTC.

The gene calls are TRBV7-2 and TRBJ1-2, with D perhaps matching TRBD1 (5 bases). CDR3 length: 14 residues. Germline V gene lookup returns CDR1 SGHTA and CDR2 FQGNSA. V shed 1 base and J shed 8 bases, with 14 bases lying between them. The DNA of the CDR3 is TGTGCCAGCAGCTTAGTGGCGGGGCCTCGGGGCTACACCTTC. This translates into CASSLVAGPRGYTF.

The chain is built from TRBV7-9 and TRBJ1-1; D is possibly TRBD1 (6 bases). Trimming left V 6 bases short and J 1 base short, with 21 bases between. The germline V gene has CDR1 SEHNR and CDR2 FQNEAQ (reference sequence). The CDR3 totals 17 residues. The DNA for the CDR3 is TGTGCCAGCAGACGTGCAGCTGGATGGGACAAGAACACTGAAGCTTTCTTT. It is translated as CASRRAAGWDKNTEAFF.

The chain employs TRBV5-5 and TRBJ1-2; D is unresolved. Germline V CDR1 and CDR2: SGHKS, YYEKEE (reference sequence). The CDR3 has 14 residues. The V gene lost 0 bases and the J gene lost 3 bases, with 9 bases spanning the gap. The DNA for the CDR3 is TGTGCCAGCAGCTTGGTCGGAGTCGACTATGGCTACACCTTC. This gives the protein CASSLVGVDYGYTF.

The chain links TRBV10-2 to TRBJ2-1, with D perhaps matching TRBD2 (6 bases). The CDR3 sequence is 13 residues long. V gave up 8 bases and J gave up 8 bases, with 16 bases separating them. Germline V lookup: CDR1 WSHSY, CDR2 SAAADI. The CDR3 DNA follows: TGCGCCAGCCGGACGCCCGGAGGGGATGAGCAGTTCTTC. Amino acids: CASRTPGGDEQFF.

V usage is TRBV5-1 and J usage is TRBJ1-2; 7 nucleotides align to TRBD1. V lost 3 bases and J lost 0; bases outside the gene matches: 8. The germline V gene has CDR1 SGHRS and CDR2 YFSETQ. The CDR3 is 16 residues long. The CDR3 reads CASSSWTGPANYGYTF. The CDR3 DNA is TGCGCCAGCAGCTCTTGGACAGGCCCAGCTAACTATGGCTACACCTTC. Together with reference TRBV5-1 and TRBJ1-2, the CDR3 gives the full variable domain: KAGVTQTPRYLIKTRGQQVTLSCSPISGHRSVSWYQQTPGQGLQFLFEYFSETQRNKGNFPGRFSGRQFSNSRSEMNVSTLELGDSALYLCASSSWTGPANYGYTFGSGTRLTVV.

The rearrangement joins TRBV30 to TRBJ2-2; D is perhaps TRBD2 (6 bases). The CDR3 covers 12 residues. CDR1 is GTSNPN, CDR2 SVGIG, per germline (reference sequence). The V gene lost 7 bases and the J gene lost 6 bases, with 12 bases spanning the gap. The CDR3 sequence: CAFRDSAGELFF. As DNA, the CDR3 is TGTGCCTTCCGGGACTCTGCCGGGGAGCTGTTTTTT.

This clone showed up just a few times. The chain uses TRBV6-1 and TRBJ1-6; 10 positions match TRBD1. CDR3 length: 17 amino acids. CDR1 is MNHNS and CDR2 is SASEGT in the germline V gene. Trimming at V came to 4 bases and at J to 7 bases, leaving 10 bases not matched to a gene. DNA of the CDR3: TGTGCCAGCAGTGGCCGGGACAGGGGTTCAACCAATTCACCCCTCCACTTT. Translation: CASSGRDRGSTNSPLHF.

V is TRBV11-1 and J is TRBJ2-7; D is perhaps TRBD2 (6 bases). Looked up from germline, CDR1 is SGHAT and CDR2 is FQDESV (reference sequence). V shed 1 base and J shed 6 bases, with 7 bases lying between them. The CDR3 contains 12 residues. DNA of the CDR3: TGTGCCAGCAGCTTAGAGCGGGTCGAGCAGTACTTC. As protein: CASSLERVEQYF.

The chain is built from TRBV6-1 and TRBJ1-1, with TRBD1 matching over 7 bases. CDR3 length: 14 residues. Trimming removed 9 bases from V and 0 bases from J; junction bases left unmatched: 7. The germline gives CDR1 MNHNS, CDR2 SASEGT. The CDR3, as DNA: TGTGCCAGTAAAATGACAGGGCTGAACACTGAAGCTTTCTTT. Its protein is CASKMTGLNTEAFF.

The J gene is TRBJ2-5, the V gene TRBV30, with a weak D call TRBD2 (6 bases). Germline values: CDR1 GTSNPN, CDR2 SVGIG (reference sequence). The CDR3 is made up of 12 amino acids. V was shortened by 2 bases and J by 4 bases, with 8 bases between the two germline ends. CDR3 coding DNA: TGTGCCTGGAGTAGGGGAGGAGAGACCCAGTACTTC. Encoded protein: CAWSRGGETQYF.

The chain links TRBV11-2 to TRBJ1-4, with 8 bases matching TRBD1. Germline CDR1 and CDR2: SGHAT and FQNNGV. J gave up 5 bases and V 6 bases, and 8 bases lay outside the gene matches. The CDR3 consists of 15 residues. In DNA, the CDR3 is TGTGCCAGCAGTCTTAATGGACAGGGAAATGAAAAACTGTTTTTT. Amino acid sequence: CASSLNGQGNEKLFF.

V gene TRBV5-1 combines with J gene TRBJ2-3, with D possibly matching TRBD1 (6 bases). V lost 3 bases and J lost 6, with 20 bases in between. Per the germline V gene, CDR1 is SGHRS and CDR2 is YFSETQ. The CDR3 consists of 16 residues. The CDR3, as DNA: TGCGCCAGCAGCTCCGACAGTTTCTACAGGGATGATACGCAGTATTTT. It specifies CASSSDSFYRDDTQYF.

The chain employs TRBV6-4 and TRBJ2-3; perhaps TRBD2 as D (7 bases). V was trimmed by 2 bases and J by 2 bases, leaving 8 bases between them. The germline gives CDR1 MRHNA, CDR2 SNTAGT. The CDR3 runs 14 residues. The CDR3 sequence: CASSDGGATDTQYF. CDR3 nucleotide sequence: TGTGCCAGCAGTGACGGGGGGGCCACAGATACGCAGTATTTT.